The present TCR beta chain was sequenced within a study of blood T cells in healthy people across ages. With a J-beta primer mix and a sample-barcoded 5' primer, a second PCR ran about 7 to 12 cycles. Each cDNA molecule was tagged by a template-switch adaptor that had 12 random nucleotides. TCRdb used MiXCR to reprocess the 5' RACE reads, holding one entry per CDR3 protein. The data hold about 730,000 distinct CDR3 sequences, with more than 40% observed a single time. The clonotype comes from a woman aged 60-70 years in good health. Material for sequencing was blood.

The CDR3 region has the DNA TGTGCCAGCTCACCGGACGGCTACTACACAGATACGCAGTATTTT. As protein: CASSPDGYYTDTQYF. The chain joins TRBV18 to TRBJ2-3; D gene unclear. In germline, CDR1 is KGHSH, CDR2 LQKENI. This CDR3 has 15 amino acids. The V end was cut by 3 bases, the J end by 2 bases, with 12 bases between. Complete variable domain (other parts from reference TRBV18 and TRBJ2-3): NAGVMQNPRHLVRRRGQEARLRCSPMKGHSHVYWYRQLPEEGLKFMVYLQKENIIDESGMPKERFSAEFPKEGPSILRIQQVVRGDSAAYFCASSPDGYYTDTQYFGPGTRLTVL.